This record concerns one TCR beta chain sequence. V lost 6 bases and J lost 9, with 15 bases in between. This CDR3 has 13 residues. Germline CDR1 SGHNT, CDR2 YENEEA. This table comes from immunoSEQ multiplex PCR, and its TCRdb copy is limited to in-frame clones, with some not included. This sample has 35,000 to 55,000 clones, with around 90% found just once. The sample comes from a study of T cell changes during pregnancy in multiple sclerosis. The source was peripheral blood, collected in the second trimester of pregnancy. The TCR sequence derives from a female donor in good health, enrolled as a control in a pregnancy study. The V and J genes are TRBV11-3 and TRBJ2-1, with D tentatively TRBD2 (5 bases). As DNA, the CDR3 is TGTGCCAGCAGGCCGGATCTGGGAGCTGAGCAGTTCTTC. This gives the protein CASRPDLGAEQFF.